Following are 11 T cell receptor beta chains from one sample sequenced in a study of Graves' ophthalmopathy and Graves' hyperthyroidism. Amplification from RNA transcripts yielded the TCR beta CDR3 regions. Second-round multiplex PCR came after a first-round RT-PCR that employed HTBI primers. One entry per CDR3 protein results from TCRdb running MiXCR on the multiplex PCR reads. In the table there are some 520,000 distinct CDR3 sequences, over 13% of which are singletons. Source material: blood. All receptors derive from a woman aged 25 to 39 with Graves' ophthalmopathy.

This chain connects TRBV18 to TRBJ1-1, with a possible D match to TRBD1 (5 bases). The CDR3 covers 15 residues. Trimming took off 3 bases at V and 1 base at J, with 12 bases between the two ends. Germline V gives CDR1 KGHSH, CDR2 LQKENI. The CDR3 loop is CASSPYSGGNTEAFF. CDR3 DNA sequence: TGTGCCAGCTCACCGTACTCGGGGGGGAACACTGAAGCTTTCTTT.

There are many counts of this clonotype. For the CDR3, the DNA is TGTGCCAGCACCTCATGGGGAATGAACACTGAAGCTTTCTTT. It is translated as CASTSWGMNTEAFF. This chain uses TRBV5-4 with TRBJ1-1; D call uncertain. The CDR3 sequence is 14 residues long. Trimming took off 6 bases at V and 0 bases at J, with 12 bases between the two ends. CDR1 and CDR2 from the germline V gene are SGHNT and YYREEE (reference sequence).

This chain uses TRBV6-1 with TRBJ2-7; D is perhaps TRBD1 or TRBD2 (5 bases each). V shed 7 bases and J shed 5 bases, with 21 bases lying between them. The CDR3 length is 15 residues. Germline assignment: CDR1 MNHNS and CDR2 SASEGT. For the CDR3, the DNA is TGTGCCAGCATCCCACGGGTCCACAGAGGGGACGAGCAGTACTTC. Its protein is CASIPRVHRGDEQYF.

The DNA for the CDR3 is TGTGCCAGCAGCTTAGGTCAGCCAGCCACCGGGGAGCTGTTTTTT. It yields the protein CASSLGQPATGELFF. This chain links TRBV7-9 with TRBJ2-2; D remains unclear. The germline V gene encodes CDR1 SEHNR and CDR2 FQNEAQ (reference sequence). The V end was cut by 1 base, the J end by 4 bases, with 10 bases between. The CDR3 is 15 amino acids.

At least ten counts were recorded for this clonotype. The chain recombines TRBV12-3 or TRBV12-4 with TRBJ1-2, with 7 positions matching TRBD1. V was pared by 6 bases and J by 9 bases, with 10 bases of the junction left unmatched. There are 13 residues in the CDR3. CDR3 loop: CASRGTGVDSYTF. In DNA, the CDR3 is TGTGCCAGCAGGGGAACAGGGGTGGATAGCTACACCTTC.

This clonotype showed up many times. The chain joins TRBV6-7 to TRBJ2-7, with 10 bases identical to TRBD2. TRBV6-7 is reported as an ORF; its role is uncertain. The junction had 7 bases not matched to a gene; V was cut back by 6 bases and J by 2 bases. The CDR3 spans 15 residues. The CDR3 here is CASSKSLAGAYEQYF. The DNA for the CDR3 is TGTGCCAGCAGCAAAAGCCTAGCGGGGGCCTACGAGCAGTACTTC.

J is TRBJ2-7 and V is TRBV30; no definite D call. This CDR3 comprises 14 residues. CDR1 and CDR2 from the germline V gene are GTSNPN and SVGIG (reference sequence). V lost 2 bases and J 4 bases, leaving 15 bases between the germline ends. In nucleotides, the CDR3 is TGTGCCTGGAGTCCACTGGCAGTGGGTTACGAGCAGTACTTC. Its translation: CAWSPLAVGYEQYF.

This clonotype has a count of ten or more. The chain carries TRBV27 and TRBJ2-7, with unresolved D. V lost 0 bases to trimming and J lost 3 bases, with 12 bases between them. CDR3 length: 15 amino acids. Germline values: CDR1 MNHEY, CDR2 SMNVEV (reference sequence). The CDR3 nucleotides read TGTGCCAGCAGTTTATCTTCGCGGATAGACTACGAGCAGTACTTC. This gives the protein CASSLSSRIDYEQYF.

This clonotype has at least ten counts. The genes are TRBV5-1 and TRBJ2-2, with 7 bases aligning to TRBD2. The CDR3 contains 15 residues. With V trimmed by 0 bases and J by 3 bases, 2 bases remained unmatched. Germline values: CDR1 SGHRS, CDR2 YFSETQ. The CDR3 spells CASSLVLADTGELFF. For the CDR3, the DNA is TGCGCCAGCAGCTTGGTGCTAGCGGACACCGGGGAGCTGTTTTTT.

This clonotype was counted many times. The CDR3 DNA follows: TGTGCCAGCAGCGCCCGGGACAGCAGGACTGAAGCTTTCTTT. Residues: CASSARDSRTEAFF. This chain joins TRBV9 and TRBJ1-1, with TRBD1 matching over 7 bases. This CDR3 is built from 14 residues. V trimming: 3 bases; J trimming: 5 bases; junction bases outside the gene matches: 7. Germline CDR1 SGDLS, CDR2 YYNGEE.

This clonotype was counted many times. The genes are TRBV10-2 and TRBJ2-3; D unclear. Trimming shortened V by 3 bases and J by 1 base, and 2 bases separated the two germline ends. The length of the CDR3 is 12 residues. The germline V gene encodes CDR1 WSHSY and CDR2 SAAADI. The CDR3 loop reads CASSDRTDTQYF. CDR3 DNA: TGCGCCAGCAGTGACCGCACAGATACGCAGTATTTT.